The 13 T cell receptor beta chains presented below share a single source sample, sequenced in a study of cytomegalovirus exposure and HLA in healthy donors. TCRdb's table, derived via immunoSEQ multiplex PCR, lists solely in-frame clones and lacks some. The sample has 160,000 or so clones; around 85% are singletons. Sequenced: PBMCs. The receptors were sampled from a man in his thirties or forties in good health and CMV-seropositive.

The V and J genes are TRBV5-1 and TRBJ2-3; 16 bases map to TRBD2. J was trimmed by 3 bases and V by 5 bases; bases with no gene match: 9. This CDR3 is built from 18 residues. From germline, CDR1 is SGHRS and CDR2 YFSETQ. The CDR3 DNA sequence: TGCGCCAGCAGTTTCGCCGGGACTAGCGGGGGGGCAACAGATACGCAGTATTTT. It is translated as CASSFAGTSGGATDTQYF.

The chain employs TRBV6-5 and TRBJ1-5, with D hard to call. The germline CDR1 and CDR2 sequences are MNHEY and SVGAGI. V was cut by 0 bases and J by 4 bases, with 10 bases left in between. This CDR3 spans 15 amino acids. This chain's CDR3 is CASSYSGRDNQPQHF. CDR3 DNA: TGTGCCAGCAGTTACTCCGGGAGGGATAATCAGCCCCAGCATTTT.

J is TRBJ1-5 and V is TRBV21-1; TRBD1, the D gene given by the table, was not confirmed from the DNA. TRBV21-1 is a recognized pseudogene. The CDR3 covers 15 residues. The CDR3 reads CASSKKGQGNQPQHF. The CDR3 nucleotides are TGTGCCAGCAGCAAAAAGGGACAGGGCAATCAGCCCCAGCATTTT.

This clone was found once. The chain employs TRBV5-1 and TRBJ2-5, with 9 bases lining up with TRBD1. CDR1 is SGHRS, CDR2 YFSETQ, per germline. The CDR3 is made up of 15 amino acids. V gave up 4 bases and J gave up 5 bases; unmatched junction bases: 9. The CDR3 DNA follows: TGCGCCAGCAGCCAGGTGGTGACAGGGGGGGAGACCCAGTACTTC. Translation gives CASSQVVTGGETQYF.

V gene TRBV6-5 combines with J gene TRBJ1-4, with 11 bases fitting TRBD1. This CDR3 comprises 16 residues. With V trimmed by 0 bases and J by 5 bases, 2 bases remained unmatched. Germline V lookup: CDR1 MNHEY, CDR2 SVGAGI. The CDR3: CASSYSGTGGNEKLFF. CDR3 DNA sequence: TGTGCCAGCAGTTACTCCGGGACAGGGGGAAATGAAAAACTGTTTTTT.

The chain employs TRBV27 and TRBJ1-1; maybe TRBD1 (6 bases). The V end was cut by 2 bases, the J end by 0 bases, with 22 bases between. The CDR3 length is 19 residues. CDR1 and CDR2 (germline): MNHEY, SMNVEV (reference sequence). The CDR3 bases are TGTGCCAGCAGTTTAAAGGGAGTCGGGACATATAGTATGAACACTGAAGCTTTCTTT. It is translated as CASSLKGVGTYSMNTEAFF.

The V and J genes are TRBV6-1 and TRBJ2-3; TRBD1 matches 7 bases. Germline V lookup: CDR1 MNHNS, CDR2 SASEGT. J was trimmed by 0 bases and V by 4 bases; bases with no gene match: 4. The CDR3 contains 15 residues. The CDR3 spells CASSGQGVSTDTQYF. Here the CDR3 DNA reads TGTGCCAGCAGTGGTCAGGGGGTTAGCACAGATACGCAGTATTTT.

This chain links TRBV7-6 with TRBJ2-7, with TRBD2 identical over 7 bases. The CDR3 length is 15 residues. With V trimmed by 0 bases and J by 3 bases, 5 bases remained unmatched. CDR1 SGHVS and CDR2 FNYEAQ come from the germline V gene. The CDR3 coding sequence is TGTGCCAGCAGCTTAGCTGGCGGGGGAAGCTACGAGCAGTACTTC. As protein: CASSLAGGGSYEQYF. The full variable domain, in which reference TRBV7-6 and TRBJ2-7 provide the parts outside the CDR3, is GAGVSQSPRYKVTKRGQDVALRCDPISGHVSLYWYRQALGQGPEFLTYFNYEAQQDKSGLPNDRFSAERPEGSISTLTIQRTEQRDSAMYRCASSLAGGGSYEQYFGPGTRLTVT.

This clone appeared a few times. The rearrangement uses TRBV5-1 and TRBJ1-2; tentatively, D is TRBD1 (6 bases). V was pared by 3 bases and J by 8 bases, with 11 bases between. Per the germline V gene, CDR1 is SGHRS and CDR2 is YFSETQ. The CDR3 is 12 amino acids. This CDR3 is CASSWDIQGYTF. The CDR3 DNA reads TGCGCCAGCAGCTGGGACATTCAAGGCTACACCTTC.

This sequence joins TRBV5-1 and TRBJ2-5; D remains unclear. Germline V gene sequence: CDR1 SGHRS, CDR2 YFSETQ. The V gene lost 0 bases and the J gene lost 3 bases, with 9 bases spanning the gap. CDR3 length: 14 residues. Here the CDR3 reads CASSLAFGEETQYF. The DNA for the CDR3 is TGCGCCAGCAGCTTGGCCTTTGGAGAAGAGACCCAGTACTTC.

The chain is built from TRBV5-6 and TRBJ1-2; 7 bases are a match to TRBD1. This CDR3 is 14 amino acids long. Germline assignment: CDR1 SGHDT and CDR2 YYEEEE. V trimming: 2 bases; J trimming: 8 bases; junction bases outside the gene matches: 9. The CDR3 is CASSFRTGTLGYTF. DNA of the CDR3: TGTGCCAGCAGCTTCCGGACAGGAACTTTAGGCTACACCTTC.

The chain couples TRBV30 to TRBJ2-3; D not resolved. V dropped 2 bases and J dropped 3 bases, with 3 bases sitting between them. The length of the CDR3 is 11 residues. In germline, CDR1 is GTSNPN, CDR2 SVGIG (reference sequence). The CDR3 loop reads CAWSLTDTQYF. The CDR3 DNA reads TGTGCCTGGAGTTTAACAGATACGCAGTATTTT.

The chain recombines TRBV6-1 with TRBJ2-3, with 10 bases matching TRBD2. The trim removed 3 bases at V and 6 bases at J, leaving 12 bases unmatched. Germline values: CDR1 MNHNS, CDR2 SASEGT. The CDR3 covers 17 residues. CDR3 region: CASSDEISTSGRDTQYF. The CDR3 DNA reads as TGTGCCAGCAGTGACGAAATTTCGACTAGCGGGCGCGATACGCAGTATTTT.